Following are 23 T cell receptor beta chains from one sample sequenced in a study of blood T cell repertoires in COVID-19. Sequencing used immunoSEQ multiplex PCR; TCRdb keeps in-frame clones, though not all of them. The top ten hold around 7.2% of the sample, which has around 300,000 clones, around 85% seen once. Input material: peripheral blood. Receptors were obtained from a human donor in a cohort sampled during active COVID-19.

For the CDR3, the DNA is TGTGCTAGTGGTTCCCCGGTCGGGGAGCTGTTTTTT. This sequence encodes CASGSPVGELFF. This rearrangement joins TRBV12-5 to TRBJ2-2; no reliable D call. Germline loops: CDR1 LGHNT, CDR2 FRNRAP. The CDR3 runs 12 residues. Trimming took off 4 bases at V and 7 bases at J, with 7 bases between the two ends.

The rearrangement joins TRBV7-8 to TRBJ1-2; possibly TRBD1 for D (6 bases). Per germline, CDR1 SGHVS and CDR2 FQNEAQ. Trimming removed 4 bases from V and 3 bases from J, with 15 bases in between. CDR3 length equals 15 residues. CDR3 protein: CASSSTDSLYYGYTF. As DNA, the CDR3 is TGTGCCAGCAGCTCCACGGACAGCTTATACTATGGCTACACCTTC.

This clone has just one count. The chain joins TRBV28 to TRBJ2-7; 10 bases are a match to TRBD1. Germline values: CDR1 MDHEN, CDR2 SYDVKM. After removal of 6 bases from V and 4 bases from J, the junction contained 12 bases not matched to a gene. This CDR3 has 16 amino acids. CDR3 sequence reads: CASSTNMGQGLYEQYF. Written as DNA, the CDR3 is TGTGCCAGCAGCACTAATATGGGACAGGGGCTTTACGAGCAGTACTTC.

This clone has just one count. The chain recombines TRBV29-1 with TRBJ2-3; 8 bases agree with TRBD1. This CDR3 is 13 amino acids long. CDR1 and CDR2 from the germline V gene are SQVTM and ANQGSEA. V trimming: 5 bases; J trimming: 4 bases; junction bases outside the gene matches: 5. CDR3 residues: CSVQRQGPDTQYF. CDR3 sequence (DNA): TGCAGCGTTCAGAGACAGGGGCCAGATACGCAGTATTTT.

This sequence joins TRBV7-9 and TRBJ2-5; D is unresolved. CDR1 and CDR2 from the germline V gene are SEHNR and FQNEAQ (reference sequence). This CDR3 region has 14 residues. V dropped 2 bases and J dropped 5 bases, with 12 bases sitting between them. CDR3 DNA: TGTGCCAGCAGCTTAACCCTCCACCGGGAGACCCAGTACTTC. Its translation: CASSLTLHRETQYF.

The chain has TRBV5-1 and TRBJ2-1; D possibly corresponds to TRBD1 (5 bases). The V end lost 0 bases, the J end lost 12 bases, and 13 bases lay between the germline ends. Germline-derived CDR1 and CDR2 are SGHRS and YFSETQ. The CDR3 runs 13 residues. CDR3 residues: CASSLGQIDGQFF. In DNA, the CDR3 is TGCGCCAGCAGCTTGGGACAGATTGATGGGCAGTTCTTC.

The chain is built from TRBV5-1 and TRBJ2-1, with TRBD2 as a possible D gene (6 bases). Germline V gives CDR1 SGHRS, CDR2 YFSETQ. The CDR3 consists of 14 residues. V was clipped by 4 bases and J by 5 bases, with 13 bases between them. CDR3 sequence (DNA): TGCGCCAGCAGCCCCAGTACTAGCAACAATGAGCAGTTCTTC. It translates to CASSPSTSNNEQFF.

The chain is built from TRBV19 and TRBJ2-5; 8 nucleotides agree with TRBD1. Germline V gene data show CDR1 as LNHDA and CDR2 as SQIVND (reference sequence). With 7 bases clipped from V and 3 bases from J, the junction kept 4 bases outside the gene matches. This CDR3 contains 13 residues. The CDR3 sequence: CASTQTGEETQYF. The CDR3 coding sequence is TGTGCCAGTACCCAGACAGGGGAAGAGACCCAGTACTTC.

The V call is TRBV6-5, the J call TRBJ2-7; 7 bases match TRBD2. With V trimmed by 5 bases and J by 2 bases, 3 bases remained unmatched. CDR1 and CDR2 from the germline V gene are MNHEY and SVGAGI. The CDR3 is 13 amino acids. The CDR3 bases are TGTGCCAGCAGTCGGGAGGCCCCCTACGAGCAGTACTTC. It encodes CASSREAPYEQYF.

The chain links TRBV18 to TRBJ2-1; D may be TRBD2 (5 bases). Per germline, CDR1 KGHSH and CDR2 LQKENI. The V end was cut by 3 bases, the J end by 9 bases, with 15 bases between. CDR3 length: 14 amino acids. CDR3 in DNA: TGTGCCAGCTCACCGTCATCGGGTGGAGGTGAGCAGTTCTTC. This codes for CASSPSSGGGEQFF.

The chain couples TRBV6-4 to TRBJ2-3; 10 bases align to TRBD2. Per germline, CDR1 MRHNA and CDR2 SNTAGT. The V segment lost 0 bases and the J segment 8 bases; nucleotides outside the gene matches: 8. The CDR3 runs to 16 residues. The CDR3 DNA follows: TGTGCCAGCAGTGACTCGAAGCGGGGGGGCCGCGGTACGCAGTATTTT. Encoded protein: CASSDSKRGGRGTQYF.

Written as DNA, the CDR3 is TGTGCCAGCAGCATTACCGGGACAGGGGACTATGGCTACACCTTC. Residues: CASSITGTGDYGYTF. V gene TRBV7-9 combines with J gene TRBJ1-2; the match to TRBD1 covers 10 bases. Trimming at V came to 5 bases and at J to 3 bases, leaving 6 bases not matched to a gene. The CDR3 extends over 15 amino acids. Germline CDR1 and CDR2: SEHNR and FQNEAQ (reference sequence).

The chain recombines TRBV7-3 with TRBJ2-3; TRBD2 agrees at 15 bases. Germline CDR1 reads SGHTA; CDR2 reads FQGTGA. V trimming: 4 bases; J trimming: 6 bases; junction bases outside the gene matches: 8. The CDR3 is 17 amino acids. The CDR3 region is CASSSLGTSGGRDTQYF. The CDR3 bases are TGTGCCAGCAGCTCCCTAGGGACTAGCGGGGGGCGCGATACGCAGTATTTT. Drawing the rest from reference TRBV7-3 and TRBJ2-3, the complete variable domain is GAGVSQTPSNKVTEKGKYVELRCDPISGHTALYWYRQSLGQGPEFLIYFQGTGAADDSGLPNDRFFAVRPEGSVSTLKIQRTERGDSAVYLCASSSLGTSGGRDTQYFGPGTRLTVL.

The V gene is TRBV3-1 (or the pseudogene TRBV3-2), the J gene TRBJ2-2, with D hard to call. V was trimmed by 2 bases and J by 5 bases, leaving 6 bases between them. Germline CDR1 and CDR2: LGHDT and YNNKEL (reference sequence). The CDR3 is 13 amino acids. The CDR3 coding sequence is TGTGCCAGCAGCCAACTAGAAACCGGGGAGCTGTTTTTT. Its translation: CASSQLETGELFF.

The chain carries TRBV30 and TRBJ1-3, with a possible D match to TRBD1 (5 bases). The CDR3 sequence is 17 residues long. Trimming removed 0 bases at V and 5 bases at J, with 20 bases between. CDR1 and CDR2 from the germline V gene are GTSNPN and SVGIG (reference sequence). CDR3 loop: CAWSVSTLQGTRNTIYF. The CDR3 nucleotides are TGTGCCTGGAGTGTATCAACCCTTCAGGGAACAAGAAACACCATATATTTT. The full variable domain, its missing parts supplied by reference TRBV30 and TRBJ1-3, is SQTIHQWPATLVQPVGSPLSLECTVEGTSNPNLYWYRQAAGRGLQLLFYSVGIGQISSEVPQNLSASRPQDRQFILSSKKLLLSDSGFYLCAWSVSTLQGTRNTIYFGEGSWLTVV.

CDR3 residues: CASRPRDRGKAFF. CDR3 coding DNA: TGTGCCAGCAGACCCCGGGACAGGGGAAAAGCTTTCTTT. V gene TRBV27 combines with J gene TRBJ1-1; 10 nucleotides agree with TRBD1. There are 13 residues in the CDR3. CDR1 MNHEY and CDR2 SMNVEV come from the germline V gene (reference sequence). V gave up 6 bases and J gave up 9 bases; unmatched junction bases: 7.

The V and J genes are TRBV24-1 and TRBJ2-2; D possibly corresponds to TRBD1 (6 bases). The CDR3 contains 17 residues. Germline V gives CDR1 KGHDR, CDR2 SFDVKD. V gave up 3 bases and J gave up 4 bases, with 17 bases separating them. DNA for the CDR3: TGTGCCACCAGTGATAGTGGTCCAGGGGTCGGCACCGGGGAGCTGTTTTTT. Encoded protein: CATSDSGPGVGTGELFF.

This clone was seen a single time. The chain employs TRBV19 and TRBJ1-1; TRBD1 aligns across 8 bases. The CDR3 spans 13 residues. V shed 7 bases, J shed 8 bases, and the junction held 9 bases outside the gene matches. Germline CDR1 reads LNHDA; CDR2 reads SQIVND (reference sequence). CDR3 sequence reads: CASTWGQEGEAFF. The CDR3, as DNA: TGTGCCAGTACCTGGGGACAGGAGGGAGAAGCTTTCTTT.

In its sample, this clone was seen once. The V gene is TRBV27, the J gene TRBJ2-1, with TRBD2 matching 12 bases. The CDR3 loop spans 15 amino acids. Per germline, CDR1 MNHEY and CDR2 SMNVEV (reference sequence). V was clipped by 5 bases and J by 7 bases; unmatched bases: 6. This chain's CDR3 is CASSTWTSGENEQFF. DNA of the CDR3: TGTGCCAGCAGTACCTGGACTAGCGGGGAAAATGAGCAGTTCTTC.

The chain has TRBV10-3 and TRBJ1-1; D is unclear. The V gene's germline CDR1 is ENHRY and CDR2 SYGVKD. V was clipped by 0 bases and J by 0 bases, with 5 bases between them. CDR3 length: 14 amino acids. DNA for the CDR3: TGTGCCATCAGTGAGTCTAACTTGAACACTGAAGCTTTCTTT. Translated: CAISESNLNTEAFF.

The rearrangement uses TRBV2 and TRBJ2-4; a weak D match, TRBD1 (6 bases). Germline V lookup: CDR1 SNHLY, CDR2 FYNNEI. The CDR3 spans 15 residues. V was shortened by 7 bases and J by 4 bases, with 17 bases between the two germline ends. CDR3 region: CASIQGPSTKNIQYF. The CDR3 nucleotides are TGTGCCAGCATCCAGGGGCCCTCGACAAAAAACATTCAGTACTTC. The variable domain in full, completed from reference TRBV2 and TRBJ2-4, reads EPEVTQTPSHQVTQMGQEVILRCVPISNHLYFYWYRQILGQKVEFLVSFYNNEISEKSEIFDDQFSVERPDGSNFTLKIRSTKLEDSAMYFCASIQGPSTKNIQYFGAGTRLSVL.

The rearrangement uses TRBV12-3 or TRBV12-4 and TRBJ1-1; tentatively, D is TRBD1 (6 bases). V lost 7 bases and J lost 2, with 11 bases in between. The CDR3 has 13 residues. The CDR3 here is CASNIQGNTEAFF. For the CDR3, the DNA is TGTGCCAGCAATATACAGGGAAACACTGAAGCTTTCTTT.

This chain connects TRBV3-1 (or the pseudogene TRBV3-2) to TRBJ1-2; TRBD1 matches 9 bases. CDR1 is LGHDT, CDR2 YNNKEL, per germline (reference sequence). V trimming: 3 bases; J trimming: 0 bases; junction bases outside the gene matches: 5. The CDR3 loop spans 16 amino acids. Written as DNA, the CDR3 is TGTGCCAGCAGCCACAAACGACAGGGGGCTAACTATGGCTACACCTTC. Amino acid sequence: CASSHKRQGANYGYTF.